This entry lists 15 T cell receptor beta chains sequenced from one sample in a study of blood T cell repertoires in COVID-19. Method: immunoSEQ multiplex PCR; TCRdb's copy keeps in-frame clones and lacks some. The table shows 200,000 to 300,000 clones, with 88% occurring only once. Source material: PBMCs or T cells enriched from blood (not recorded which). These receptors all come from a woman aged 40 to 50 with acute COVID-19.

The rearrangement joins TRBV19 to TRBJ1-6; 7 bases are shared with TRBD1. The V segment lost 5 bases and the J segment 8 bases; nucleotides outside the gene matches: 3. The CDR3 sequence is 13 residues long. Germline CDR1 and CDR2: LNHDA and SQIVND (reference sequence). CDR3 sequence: CASSYTGDSPLHF. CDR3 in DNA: TGTGCCAGTAGTTATACAGGGGATTCACCCCTCCACTTT.

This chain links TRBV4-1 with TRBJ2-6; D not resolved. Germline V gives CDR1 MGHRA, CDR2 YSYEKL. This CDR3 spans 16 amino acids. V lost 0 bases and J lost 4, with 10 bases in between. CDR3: CASSQEGPGGANVLTF. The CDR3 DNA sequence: TGCGCCAGCAGCCAAGAGGGTCCAGGCGGGGCCAACGTCCTGACTTTC.

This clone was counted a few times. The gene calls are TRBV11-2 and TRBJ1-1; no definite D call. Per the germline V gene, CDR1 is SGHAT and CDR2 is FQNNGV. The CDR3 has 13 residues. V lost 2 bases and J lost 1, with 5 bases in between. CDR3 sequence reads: CASSLIGNTEAFF. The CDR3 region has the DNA TGTGCCAGCAGCTTAATCGGGAACACTGAAGCTTTCTTT. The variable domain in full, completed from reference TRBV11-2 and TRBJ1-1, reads EAGVAQSPRYKIIEKRQSVAFWCNPISGHATLYWYQQILGQGPKLLIQFQNNGVVDDSQLPKDRFSAERLKGVDSTLKIQPAKLEDSAVYLCASSLIGNTEAFFGQGTRLTVV.

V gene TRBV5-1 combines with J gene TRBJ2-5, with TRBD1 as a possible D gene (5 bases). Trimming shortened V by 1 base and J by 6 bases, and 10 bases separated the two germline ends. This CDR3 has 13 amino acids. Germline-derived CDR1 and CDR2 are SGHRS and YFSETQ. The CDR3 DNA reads TGCGCCAGCAGCTTGAATAGACAGCAGACCCAGTACTTC. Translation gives CASSLNRQQTQYF.

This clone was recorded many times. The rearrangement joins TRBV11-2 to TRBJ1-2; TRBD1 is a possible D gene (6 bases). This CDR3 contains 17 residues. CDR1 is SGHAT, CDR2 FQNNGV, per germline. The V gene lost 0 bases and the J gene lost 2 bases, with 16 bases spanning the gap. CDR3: CASSLDTALDRNYGYTF. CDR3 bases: TGTGCCAGCAGCTTAGACACCGCCTTAGACAGGAACTATGGCTACACCTTC.

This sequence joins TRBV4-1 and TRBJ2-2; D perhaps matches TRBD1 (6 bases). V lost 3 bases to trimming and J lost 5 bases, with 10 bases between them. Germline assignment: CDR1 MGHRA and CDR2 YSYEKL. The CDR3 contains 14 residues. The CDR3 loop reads CASSHPTGTGELFF. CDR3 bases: TGCGCCAGCAGCCATCCGACAGGTACCGGGGAGCTGTTTTTT.

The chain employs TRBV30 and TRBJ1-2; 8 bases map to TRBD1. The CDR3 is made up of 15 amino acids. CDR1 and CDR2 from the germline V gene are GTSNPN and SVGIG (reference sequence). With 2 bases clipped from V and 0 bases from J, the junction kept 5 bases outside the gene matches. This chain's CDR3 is CAWSRTGWANYGYTF. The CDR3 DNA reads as TGTGCCTGGAGTAGGACAGGGTGGGCTAACTATGGCTACACCTTC.

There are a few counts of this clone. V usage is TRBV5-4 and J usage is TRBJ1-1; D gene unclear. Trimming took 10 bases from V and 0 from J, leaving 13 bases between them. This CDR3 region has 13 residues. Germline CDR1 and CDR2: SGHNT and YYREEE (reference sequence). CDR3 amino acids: CAGGQKMNTEAFF. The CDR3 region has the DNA TGTGCCGGCGGGCAGAAGATGAACACTGAAGCTTTCTTT.

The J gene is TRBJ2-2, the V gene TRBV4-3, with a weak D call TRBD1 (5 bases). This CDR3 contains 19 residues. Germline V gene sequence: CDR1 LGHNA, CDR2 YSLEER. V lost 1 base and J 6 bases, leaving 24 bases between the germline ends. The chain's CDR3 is CASSQAHGQTASFSGELFF. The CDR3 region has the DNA TGCGCCAGCAGCCAAGCTCATGGTCAGACAGCCTCCTTCTCCGGGGAGCTGTTTTTT.

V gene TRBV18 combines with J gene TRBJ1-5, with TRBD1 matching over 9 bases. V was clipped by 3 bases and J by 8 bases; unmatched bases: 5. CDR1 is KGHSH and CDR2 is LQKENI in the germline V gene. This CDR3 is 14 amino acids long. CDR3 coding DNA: TGTGCCAGCTCACCGACAGGGGGGTACGAGCCCCAGCATTTT. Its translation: CASSPTGGYEPQHF.

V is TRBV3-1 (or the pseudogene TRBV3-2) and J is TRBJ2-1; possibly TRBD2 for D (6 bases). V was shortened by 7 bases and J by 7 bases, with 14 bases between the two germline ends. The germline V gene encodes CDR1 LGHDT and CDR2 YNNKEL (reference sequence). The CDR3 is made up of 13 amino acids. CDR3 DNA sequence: TGTGCCAGCACCCCGGAGGGCCGAAATGAGCAGTTCTTC. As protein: CASTPEGRNEQFF.

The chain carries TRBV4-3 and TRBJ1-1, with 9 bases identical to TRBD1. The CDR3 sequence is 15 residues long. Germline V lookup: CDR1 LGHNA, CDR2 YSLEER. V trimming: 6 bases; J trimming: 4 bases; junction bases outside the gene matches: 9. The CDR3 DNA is TGCGCCAGCAGACACACAGGGGGCTTGGGCACTGAAGCTTTCTTT. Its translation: CASRHTGGLGTEAFF.

Written as DNA, the CDR3 is TGTGCCAGCAGCCAAGAGGACAGGGGGGAGTCAGGTCTTAACTATGGCTACACCTTC. Amino acid sequence: CASSQEDRGESGLNYGYTF. V and J are TRBV4-2 and TRBJ1-2; 10 bases are shared with TRBD1. This CDR3 comprises 19 residues. Unmatched junction bases numbered 11, after V lost 0 bases and J lost 1 base. Germline-derived CDR1 and CDR2 are LGHNA and YNFKEQ.

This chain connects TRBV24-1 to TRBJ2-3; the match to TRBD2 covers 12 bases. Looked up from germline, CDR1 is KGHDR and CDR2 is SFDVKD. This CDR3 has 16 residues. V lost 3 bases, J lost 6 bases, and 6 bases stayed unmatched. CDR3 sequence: CATSDPTSGGPDTQYF. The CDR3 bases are TGTGCCACCAGTGATCCGACTAGCGGGGGCCCGGATACGCAGTATTTT.

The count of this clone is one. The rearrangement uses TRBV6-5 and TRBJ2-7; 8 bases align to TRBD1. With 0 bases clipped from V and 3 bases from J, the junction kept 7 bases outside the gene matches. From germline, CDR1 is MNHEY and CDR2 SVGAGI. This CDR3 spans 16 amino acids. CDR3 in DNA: TGTGCCAGCAGTTACTCGACTCGGACAGGGAACTACGAGCAGTACTTC. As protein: CASSYSTRTGNYEQYF.